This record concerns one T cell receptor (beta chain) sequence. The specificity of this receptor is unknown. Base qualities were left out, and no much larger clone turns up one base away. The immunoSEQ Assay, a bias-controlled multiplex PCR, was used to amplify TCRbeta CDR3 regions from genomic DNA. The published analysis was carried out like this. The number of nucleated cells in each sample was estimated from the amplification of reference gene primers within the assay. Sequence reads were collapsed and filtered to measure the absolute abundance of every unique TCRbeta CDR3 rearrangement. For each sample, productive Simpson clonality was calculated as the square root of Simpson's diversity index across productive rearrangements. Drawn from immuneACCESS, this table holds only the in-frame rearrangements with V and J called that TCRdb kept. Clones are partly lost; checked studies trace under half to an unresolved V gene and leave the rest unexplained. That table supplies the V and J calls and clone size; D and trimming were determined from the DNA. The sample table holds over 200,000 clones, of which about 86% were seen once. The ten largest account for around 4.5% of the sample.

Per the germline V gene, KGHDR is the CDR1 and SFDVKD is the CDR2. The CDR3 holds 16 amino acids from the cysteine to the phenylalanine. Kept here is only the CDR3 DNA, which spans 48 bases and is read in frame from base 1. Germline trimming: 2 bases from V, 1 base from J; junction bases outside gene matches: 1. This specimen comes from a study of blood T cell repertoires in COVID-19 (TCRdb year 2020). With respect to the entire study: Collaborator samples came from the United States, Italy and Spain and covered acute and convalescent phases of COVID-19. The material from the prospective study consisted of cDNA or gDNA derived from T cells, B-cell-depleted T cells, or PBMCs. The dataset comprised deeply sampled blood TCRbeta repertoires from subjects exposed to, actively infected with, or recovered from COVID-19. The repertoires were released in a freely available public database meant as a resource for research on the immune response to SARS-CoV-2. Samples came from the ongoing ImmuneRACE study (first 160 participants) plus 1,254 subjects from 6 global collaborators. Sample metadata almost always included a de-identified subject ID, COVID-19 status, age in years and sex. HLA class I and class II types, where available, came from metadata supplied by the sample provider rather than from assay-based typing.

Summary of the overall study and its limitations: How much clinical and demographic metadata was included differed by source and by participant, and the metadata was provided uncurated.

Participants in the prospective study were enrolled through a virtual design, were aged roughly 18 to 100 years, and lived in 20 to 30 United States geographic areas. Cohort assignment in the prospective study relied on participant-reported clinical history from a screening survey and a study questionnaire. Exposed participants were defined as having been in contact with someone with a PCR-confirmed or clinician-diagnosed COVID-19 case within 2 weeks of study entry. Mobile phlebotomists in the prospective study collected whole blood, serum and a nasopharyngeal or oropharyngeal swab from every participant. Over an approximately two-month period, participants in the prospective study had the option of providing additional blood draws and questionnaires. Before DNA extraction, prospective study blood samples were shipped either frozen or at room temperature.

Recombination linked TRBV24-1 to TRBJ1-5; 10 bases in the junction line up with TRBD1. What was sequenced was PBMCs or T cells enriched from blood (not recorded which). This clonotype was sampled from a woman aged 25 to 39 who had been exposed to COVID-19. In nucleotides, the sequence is TGTGCCACCAGTGATTGGACAGGGGGGAGCAATCAGCCCCAGCATTTT. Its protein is CATSDWTGGSNQPQHF.